The clone carrying this T cell receptor beta chain came up a few times. Its antigen is not identified. MiXCR, run by TCRdb on the 5' RACE reads, gives a single entry per CDR3 protein. Among 400,000 to 650,000 distinct CDR3 sequences listed, around a fifth were seen once. Germline V gene data show CDR1 as SGHVS and CDR2 as FQNEAQ. V shed 6 bases and J shed 4 bases, with 10 bases lying between them. The CDR3 consists of 13 residues. The entry originates in a study of T cells after yellow fever vaccination. Overall study: Each low-cell-number fraction was prepared by means of SMART-Seq v4 Ultra Low Input.

General study findings and limits: The CD4 and CD8 compartments had a small share of their clonotypes in common. Most clones from primary vaccination were detected again post-booster (roughly 95% CD4, around 90% CD8). A faster peak, day 5 versus 15, was reached by the weaker secondary response.

This sample comprised PBMCs, obtained roughly 20 days after the first yellow fever vaccination. The sequence was obtained from a young man who received the YFV17D yellow fever vaccine. This sequence joins TRBV7-8 and TRBJ1-5, with a tentative D call TRBD1 (6 bases). CDR3 in amino acids: CASRQGGNQPQHF. CDR3 bases: TGTGCCAGCAGACAGGGAGGGAATCAGCCCCAGCATTTT.